This TCR beta chain was identified in a study of cytomegalovirus exposure and HLA in healthy donors. Regarding the study as a whole: Despite most TCR sequences being rare, some public TCRs occurred in many donors. A later analysis linked 16,951 TCR beta sequences to HLA alleles at 0.05 false discovery rate. A few V segments could not be told apart, such as TRBV6-2 and TRBV6-3, and were left out.

The study ran its PCR with 60 Vbeta and 13 Jbeta primers. Libraries were prepared by immunoSEQ multiplex PCR; TCRdb keeps only in-frame clonotypes and omits some of them. The record lists approximately 150,000 clones, of which the ten most abundant hold 0.96%. Germline CDR1 and CDR2: LGHNA and YNFKEQ. V dropped 4 bases and J dropped 3; count of bases not matched to a gene: 9. The CDR3 is 15 amino acids. Note on this clone: Its antigen remains unknown.

The chain carries TRBV4-2 and TRBJ2-7, with 7 bases fitting TRBD2. The sample comprised PBMCs. The source is a male donor in good health and CMV-seronegative. The CDR3 DNA reads TGTGCCAGCAGCCCAGGTCTAGCGGAATACTACGAGCAGTACTTC. This sequence encodes CASSPGLAEYYEQYF.